Listed below are T cell receptor beta chains from one sample, sequenced in a study of T cell responses to AZD1222 COVID-19 vaccine. Assay: immunoSEQ multiplex PCR; the TCRdb copy retains only in-frame clones and omits some. In the table there are about 140,000 clones, approximately 90% of which are singletons. The sequencing used peripheral blood, collected on day 0 of AZD1222 vaccination. These receptors all come from an adult in good health. The CDR3 runs from the conserved cysteine through the conserved F or W. A D gene is named only where the DNA matches it firmly. A clone size is listed for some rows: how often the clone was seen (once, few, many), or a class if it is expanded.

- | TRBJ1-4 | TRBV14 | TRBD1 | CASSQFGQGLLNEKLFF | TGTGCCAGCAGCCAATTTGGACAGGGGCTACTTAATGAAAAACTGTTTTTT
- | TRBJ1-2 | TRBV28 | - | CASSTGGYGYTF | TGTGCCAGCAGCACCGGGGGCTATGGCTACACCTTC
- | TRBJ1-3 | TRBV27 | - | CASRKAGGSGNTIYF | TGTGCCAGCCGGAAGGCAGGAGGGTCTGGAAACACCATATATTTT
- | TRBJ2-7 | TRBV27 | - | CASSALGTYEQYF | TGTGCCAGCAGTGCTTTGGGCACCTACGAGCAGTACTTC
- | TRBJ2-1 | TRBV6-1 | - | CASSERVGAPYNEQFF | TGTGCCAGCAGTGAAAGGGTGGGAGCACCCTACAATGAGCAGTTCTTC
- | TRBJ2-2 | TRBV9 | TRBD2 | CASSVGSGWNTGELFF | TGTGCCAGCAGCGTAGGTAGCGGGTGGAACACCGGGGAGCTGTTTTTT
- | TRBJ1-2 | TRBV19 | - | CASRNPGQTIYGYTF | TGTGCCAGCAGGAATCCGGGACAAACTATCTATGGCTACACCTTC
- | TRBJ2-7 | TRBV30 | TRBD2 | CAWSYSGRALSEQYF | TGTGCCTGGAGTTATAGCGGGAGGGCCCTTTCGGAGCAGTACTTC
- | TRBJ2-1 | TRBV27 | TRBD2 | CASSLRGLQQFF | TGTGCCAGCAGTTTGAGGGGACTACAGCAGTTCTTC
- | TRBJ1-1 | TRBV3-1/TRBV3-2 | - | CASSSRGGLNTEAFF | TGTGCCAGCAGCTCCCGCGGAGGGTTGAACACTGAAGCTTTCTTT
once | TRBJ2-7 | TRBV2 | TRBD1 | CASSLGQGAYEQYF | TGTGCCAGCAGCCTGGGACAGGGGGCATACGAGCAGTACTTC
- | TRBJ2-2 | TRBV30 | - | CAWTSGEAGELFF | TGTGCCTGGACCAGTGGCGAAGCCGGGGAGCTGTTTTTT